These T cell receptor beta chains were read from a single sample in a study of human T cells and chemical hapten exposure. TCRdb re-derived calls from the 5' RACE reads in MiXCR, one entry per CDR3 protein. The sample has about 140,000 distinct CDR3 sequences; 3.5% to 5% are singletons. The source of these receptors is a female donor in good health. Both conserved end residues are part of each CDR3. The D gene is left open where the match is weak. Not all rows give a size; the values are once, few, many and, for expanded clones, a class.

v_gene,d_gene,abundance,len,j_gene,CDR3nt,CDR3aa
TRBV4-2,.,.,16,TRBJ2-7,TGTGCCAGCAGCCAAGATCGGGGGGCTCCCTCCTACGAGCAGTACTTC,CASSQDRGAPSYEQYF
TRBV15,.,many,18,TRBJ2-3,TGTGCCACCAGCAGAGATCCGTGGCCTAGCTCCTTCACAGATACGCAGTATTTT,CATSRDPWPSSFTDTQYF
TRBV20-1,TRBD1,many,14,TRBJ1-4,TGCAGTGCTAGAGTACAAACAGGGGCGGAAAAACTGTTTTTT,CSARVQTGAEKLFF
TRBV9,.,many,15,TRBJ2-5,TGTGCCAGCAGCGATATCCCCGGGTACCAAGAGACCCAGTACTTC,CASSDIPGYQETQYF
TRBV19,.,few,15,TRBJ2-5,TGTGCCAGTAGTCCCGGAGGGGGGGTAGGGGAGACCCAGTACTTC,CASSPGGGVGETQYF
TRBV12-3/TRBV12-4,TRBD1,many,16,TRBJ1-6,TGTGCCAGCAGTTTAAGGTCAGGGGGCAGAGGGTCACCCCTCCACTTT,CASSLRSGGRGSPLHF
TRBV29-1,.,many,13,TRBJ2-3,TGCAGCGTGACGACACCCTGGGGAGATACGCAGTATTTT,CSVTTPWGDTQYF
TRBV24-1,.,many,14,TRBJ1-6,TGTGCCACCAGCCCAGGATGGGCAAATTCACCCCTCCACTTT,CATSPGWANSPLHF
TRBV12-3/TRBV12-4,TRBD1,many,16,TRBJ1-2,TGTGCCAGCAGTTTGGGGTGGATACAGGGGGTAAATGGCTACACCTTC,CASSLGWIQGVNGYTF
TRBV12-3/TRBV12-4,TRBD1,many,16,TRBJ2-1,TGTGCCAGCAGTCCCTTGGGGCAGGGGGCGGGGAATGAGCAGTTCTTC,CASSPLGQGAGNEQFF
TRBV5-5,.,many,15,TRBJ2-3,TGTGCCAGCAGTGCACAGCCGTCAGCCACAGATACGCAGTATTTT,CASSAQPSATDTQYF
TRBV19,TRBD1,few,13,TRBJ1-2,TGTGCCAGTAAGGGCAGGGGGCTCTATGGCTACACCTTC,CASKGRGLYGYTF